This T cell receptor beta chain was found in a study of blood T cell repertoires in COVID-19. Study background: The study drew acute and convalescent COVID-19 samples from the United States, Italy and Spain. Sources were T cells, B-cell-depleted T cells, or PBMCs; the material itself was cDNA or gDNA.

Authors' analysis steps: Estimation of nucleated cell counts relied on the amplification of reference gene primers. Assay used: immunoSEQ multiplex PCR; TCRdb lists only in-frame clones, some missing. That table supplies the V and J calls and clone size; D and trimming were determined from the DNA. Among more than 200,000 clones listed, 80% to 90% were seen once. The length of the CDR3 is 15 residues. Germline V gene lookup returns CDR1 MNHEY and CDR2 SMNVEV (reference sequence). V trimming: 2 bases; J trimming: 8 bases; junction bases outside the gene matches: 4. The clonotype originates from a woman younger than 45 who had been exposed to COVID-19. The sample was PBMCs or T cells enriched from blood (not recorded which). This chain uses TRBV27 with TRBJ1-5; 12 nucleotides align to TRBD1. CDR3 amino acids: CASSLGTGGDEPQHF. In DNA, the CDR3 is TGTGCCAGCAGTTTAGGGACAGGGGGCGATGAGCCCCAGCATTTT.